This T cell receptor (beta chain) was found in a study of blood T cells in healthy people across ages. PCR was performed a second time for roughly 6 to 12 cycles using a sample-barcoded 5' primer and a J-beta primer mix. MiXCR, run by TCRdb on the 5' RACE reads, gives a single entry per CDR3 protein. The sample records roughly 1.9 million distinct CDR3 sequences, approximately 39% being singletons. V was shortened by 6 bases and J by 4 bases, with 5 bases between the two germline ends. Per the germline V gene, CDR1 is MNHEY and CDR2 is SVGEGT. The CDR3 extends over 11 amino acids. This chain connects TRBV6-2 or TRBV6-3 to TRBJ2-3; D gene uncertain. This TCR came from a human donor in good health. The sequenced material came from blood. CDR3 amino acids: CASRFADTQYF. The CDR3 region has the DNA TGTGCCAGCAGGTTTGCAGATACGCAGTATTTT.